This TCR beta chain was identified during a study of Tregs in tolerant kidney transplant recipients. Study background: Related graft donors supplied nonmyeloablative bone marrow transplants, and mixed chimerism was transient. Notes on the study in general: Activated donor B cell expansion appeared to reveal the most relevant donor-specific TCRbeta repertoire. No direct test of biological reproducibility was done here.

This clone came up once. Antigen: not known. This CDR3 is built from 13 residues. Between the trimmed V and J ends, which lost 5 bases and 2 bases, there was a span of 9 bases. The germline CDR1 and CDR2 sequences are SGHRS and YFSETQ. Method: immunoSEQ multiplex PCR; TCRdb's copy keeps in-frame clones and lacks some. Here the sample spans some 80,000 clones, roughly 98% being singletons. V gene TRBV5-1 combines with J gene TRBJ2-3, with D unclear. The specimen was CD4+ T cells from blood, collected before the transplant. This TCR was recovered from a human donor who received a combined kidney and bone marrow transplant. CDR3 in amino acids: CASSSSLTDTQYF. The CDR3 DNA reads TGCGCCAGCAGTTCCTCCCTCACAGATACGCAGTATTTT.